A selection of T cell receptor beta chains follows, all from one sample in a study of blood T cell repertoires in COVID-19. The data were produced by immunoSEQ multiplex PCR, yet TCRdb's version contains in-frame clones alone and is incomplete. Of 250,000 to 350,000 clones listed, roughly 86% are singletons. Specimen: peripheral blood. These TCRs come from a woman aged 50 to 65 who had recovered from COVID-19. Each CDR3 is given with its conserved first and last residue. The D gene is left open where the match is weak.

d_call,v_call,j_call,cdr3_nt,cdr3_aa
TRBD2,TRBV5-1,TRBJ2-7,TGCGCCAGCAGCTTTACGACTAGCGGGGGTTACGAGCAGTACTTC,CASSFTTSGGYEQYF
.,TRBV6-1,TRBJ2-2,TGTGCCAGCAGTGAACTAATCGGGGTCCCCACCGGGGAGCTGTTTTTT,CASSELIGVPTGELFF
.,TRBV12-3/TRBV12-4,TRBJ2-1,TGTGCCAGCAGCCGAGCGGACAATGAGCAGTTCTTC,CASSRADNEQFF
TRBD2,TRBV7-9,TRBJ2-7,TGTGCCAGCAGCAAATGGACTAGTCCCAACGAGCAGTACTTC,CASSKWTSPNEQYF
.,TRBV27,TRBJ1-3,TGTGCCAGCAGTCCGTCCCGGGAGTTGCGAAACACCATATATTTT,CASSPSRELRNTIYF
.,TRBV5-6,TRBJ2-2,TGTGCCAGCAGCCTCCTAGGGGGCGGGGAGCTGTTTTTT,CASSLLGGGELFF
TRBD1,TRBV6-5,TRBJ1-2,TGTGCCAGCAGATCGGGGACAGGGATCGCCTATGGCTACACCTTC,CASRSGTGIAYGYTF
.,TRBV12-3/TRBV12-4,TRBJ1-1,TGTGCCAGCAGTTTAGCTTTAGAAGCTTTCTTT,CASSLALEAFF
TRBD1,TRBV4-3,TRBJ1-5,TGCGCCAGCAGCCAAGATCCGGGACAGGAGTATCAGCCCCAGCATTTT,CASSQDPGQEYQPQHF
TRBD1,TRBV5-1,TRBJ2-7,TGCGCCAGCAGCTTGGGAGGGACAGGGGGGCTCTACGAGCAGTACTTC,CASSLGGTGGLYEQYF
.,TRBV7-2,TRBJ1-1,TGTGCCAGCAGCTTATCTGGGGGGGGAACTGAAGCTTTCTTT,CASSLSGGGTEAFF
.,TRBV5-4,TRBJ2-7,TGTGCCAGCAGCTCCGGAAACAGGGCGAGCTCCTACGAGCAGTACTTC,CASSSGNRASSYEQYF
.,TRBV5-1,TRBJ2-2,TGCGCCAGCAGCTTGGACAGGGCCGACACCGGGGAGCTGTTTTTT,CASSLDRADTGELFF
TRBD1,TRBV7-2,TRBJ2-6,TGTGCCAGCAGCTTATCGGGACAGGGGTTCTCTGGGGCCAACGTCCTGACTTTC,CASSLSGQGFSGANVLTF
.,TRBV4-1,TRBJ1-1,TGCGCCAGCAGCCAATTAGAGTCTGTCACTGAAGCTTTCTTT,CASSQLESVTEAFF
TRBD2,TRBV5-8,TRBJ2-5,TGTGCCAGCAGCCCCGTCGGCGGGGGGAGGGGAGAGACCCAGTACTTC,CASSPVGGGRGETQYF